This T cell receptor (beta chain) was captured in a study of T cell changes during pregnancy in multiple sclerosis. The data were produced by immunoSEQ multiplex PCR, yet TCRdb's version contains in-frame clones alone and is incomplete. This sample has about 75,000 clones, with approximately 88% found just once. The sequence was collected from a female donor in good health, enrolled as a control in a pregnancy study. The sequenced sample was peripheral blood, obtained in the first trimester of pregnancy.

CDR3 residues: CAWSAGRSTGAFF. DNA for the CDR3: TGTGCCTGGAGTGCGGGGAGATCCACGGGGGCTTTCTTT. The chain employs TRBV30 and TRBJ1-1; no clear D. The CDR3 spans 13 residues. The V end was cut by 1 base, the J end by 11 bases, with 17 bases between. Germline values: CDR1 GTSNPN, CDR2 SVGIG (reference sequence).